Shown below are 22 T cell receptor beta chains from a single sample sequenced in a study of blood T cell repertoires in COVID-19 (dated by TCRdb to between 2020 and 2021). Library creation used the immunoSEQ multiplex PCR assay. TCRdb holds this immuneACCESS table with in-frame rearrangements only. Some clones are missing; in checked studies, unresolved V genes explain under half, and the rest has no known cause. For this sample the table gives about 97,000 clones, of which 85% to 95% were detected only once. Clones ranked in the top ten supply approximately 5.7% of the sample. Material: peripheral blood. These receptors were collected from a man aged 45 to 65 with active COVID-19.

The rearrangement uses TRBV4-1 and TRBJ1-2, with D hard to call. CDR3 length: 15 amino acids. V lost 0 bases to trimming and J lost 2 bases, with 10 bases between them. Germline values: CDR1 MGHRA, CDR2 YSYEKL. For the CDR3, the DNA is TGCGCCAGCAGCCAAGAAGGAGTGACCAACTATGGCTACACCTTC. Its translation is CASSQEGVTNYGYTF.

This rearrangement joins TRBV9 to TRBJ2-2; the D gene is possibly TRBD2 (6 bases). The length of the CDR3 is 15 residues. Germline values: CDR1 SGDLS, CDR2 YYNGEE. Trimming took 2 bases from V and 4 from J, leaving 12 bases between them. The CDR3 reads CASSVGGPATGELFF. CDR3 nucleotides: TGTGCCAGCAGCGTGGGGGGTCCAGCCACCGGGGAGCTGTTTTTT. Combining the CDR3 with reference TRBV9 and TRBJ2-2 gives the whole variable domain DSGVTQTPKHLITATGQRVTLRCSPRSGDLSVYWYQQSLDQGLQFLIQYYNGEERAKGNILERFSAQQFPDLHSELNLSSLELGDSALYFCASSVGGPATGELFFGEGSRLTVL.

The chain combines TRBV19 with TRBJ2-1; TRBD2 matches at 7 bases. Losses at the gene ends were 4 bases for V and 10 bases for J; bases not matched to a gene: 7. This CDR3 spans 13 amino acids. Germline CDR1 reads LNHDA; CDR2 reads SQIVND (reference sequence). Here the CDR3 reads CASSTAGEGEQFF. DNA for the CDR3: TGTGCCAGTAGTACCGCTGGGGAGGGGGAGCAGTTCTTC.

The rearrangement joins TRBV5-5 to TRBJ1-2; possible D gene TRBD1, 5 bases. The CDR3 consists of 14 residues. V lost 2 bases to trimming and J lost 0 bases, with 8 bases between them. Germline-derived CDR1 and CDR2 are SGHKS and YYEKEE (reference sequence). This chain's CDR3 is CASSFDSANYGYTF. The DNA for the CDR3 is TGTGCCAGCAGCTTTGACAGTGCTAACTATGGCTACACCTTC.

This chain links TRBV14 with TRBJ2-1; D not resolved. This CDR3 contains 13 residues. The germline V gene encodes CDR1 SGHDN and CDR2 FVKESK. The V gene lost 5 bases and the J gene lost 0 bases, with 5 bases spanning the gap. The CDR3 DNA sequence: TGTGCCAGCAGCTCCCACTCCTACAATGAGCAGTTCTTC. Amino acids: CASSSHSYNEQFF. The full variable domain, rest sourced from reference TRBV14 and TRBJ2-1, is EAGVTQFPSHSVIEKGQTVTLRCDPISGHDNLYWYRRVMGKEIKFLLHFVKESKQDESGMPNNRFLAERTGGTYSTLKVQPAELEDSGVYFCASSSHSYNEQFFGPGTRLTVL.

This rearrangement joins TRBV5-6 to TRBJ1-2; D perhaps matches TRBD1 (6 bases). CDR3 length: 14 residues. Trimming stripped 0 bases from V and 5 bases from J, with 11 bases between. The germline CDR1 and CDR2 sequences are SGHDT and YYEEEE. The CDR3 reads CASSLGLGTYGYTF. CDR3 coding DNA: TGTGCCAGCAGCTTGGGGCTAGGGACATATGGCTACACCTTC.

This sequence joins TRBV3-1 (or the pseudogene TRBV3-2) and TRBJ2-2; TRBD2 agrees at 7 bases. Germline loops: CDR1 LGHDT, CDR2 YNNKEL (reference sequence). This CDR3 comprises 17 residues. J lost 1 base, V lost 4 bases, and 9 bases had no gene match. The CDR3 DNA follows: TGTGCCAGCAGCCTACACACGGGAGGTCGGAACACCGGGGAGCTGTTTTTT. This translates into CASSLHTGGRNTGELFF.

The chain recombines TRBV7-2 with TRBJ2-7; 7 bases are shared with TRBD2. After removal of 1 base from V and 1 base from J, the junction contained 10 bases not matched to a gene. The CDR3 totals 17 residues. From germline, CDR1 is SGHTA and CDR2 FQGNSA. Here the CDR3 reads CASSLGVKRDGSYEQYF. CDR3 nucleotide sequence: TGTGCCAGCAGCTTAGGTGTAAAGCGGGACGGATCCTACGAGCAGTACTTC.

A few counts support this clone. The DNA of the CDR3 is TGTGCCAGCAGCTTCAGGTCGGGACTCCGTGAGTACTTC. It translates to CASSFRSGLREYF. The chain recombines TRBV5-4 with TRBJ2-7; tentatively, D is TRBD2 (6 bases). This CDR3 contains 13 residues. V lost 2 bases, J lost 11 bases, and 17 bases lay in between. The germline V gene encodes CDR1 SGHNT and CDR2 YYREEE (reference sequence).

In DNA, the CDR3 is TGTGCCAGCAGCTTGTGGGCCAGGGGTTATAATTCACCCCTCCACTTT. Residues: CASSLWARGYNSPLHF. V is TRBV5-6 and J is TRBJ1-6; tentatively, D is TRBD1 (6 bases). Germline assignment: CDR1 SGHDT and CDR2 YYEEEE. The CDR3 consists of 16 residues. The ends were cut back, 1 base at V and 4 bases at J, with 12 bases in the middle.

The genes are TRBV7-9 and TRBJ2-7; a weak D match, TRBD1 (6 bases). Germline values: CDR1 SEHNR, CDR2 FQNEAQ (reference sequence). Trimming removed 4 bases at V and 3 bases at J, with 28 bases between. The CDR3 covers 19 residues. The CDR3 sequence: CASSSEVRLEGVPRYEQYF. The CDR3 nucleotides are TGTGCCAGCAGCTCCGAGGTTCGGCTAGAGGGGGTCCCGCGCTACGAGCAGTACTTC. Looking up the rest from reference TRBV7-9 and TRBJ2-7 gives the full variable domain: DTGVSQNPRHKITKRGQNVTFRCDPISEHNRLYWYRQTLGQGPEFLTYFQNEAQLEKSRLLSDRFSAERPKGSFSTLEIQRTEQGDSAMYLCASSSEVRLEGVPRYEQYFGPGTRLTVT.

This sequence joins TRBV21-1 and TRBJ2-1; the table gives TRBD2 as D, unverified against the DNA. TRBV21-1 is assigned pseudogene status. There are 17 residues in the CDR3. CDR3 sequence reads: CASSKARTGGPYNEQFF. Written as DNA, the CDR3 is TGTGCCAGCAGCAAAGCGAGAACGGGAGGGCCCTACAATGAGCAGTTCTTC.

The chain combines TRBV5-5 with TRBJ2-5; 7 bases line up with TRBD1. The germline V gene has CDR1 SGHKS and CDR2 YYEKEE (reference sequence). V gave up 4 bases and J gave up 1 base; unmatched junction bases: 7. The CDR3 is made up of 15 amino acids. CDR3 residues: CASSIDRAVQETQYF. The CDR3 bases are TGTGCCAGCAGCATAGACAGGGCAGTCCAAGAGACCCAGTACTTC.

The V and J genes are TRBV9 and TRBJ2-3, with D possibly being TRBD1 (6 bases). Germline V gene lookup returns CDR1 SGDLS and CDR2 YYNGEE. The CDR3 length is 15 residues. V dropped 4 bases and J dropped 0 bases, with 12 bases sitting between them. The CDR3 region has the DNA TGTGCCAGCAGCATCCGACAGGAAAGCACAGATACGCAGTATTTT. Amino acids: CASSIRQESTDTQYF.

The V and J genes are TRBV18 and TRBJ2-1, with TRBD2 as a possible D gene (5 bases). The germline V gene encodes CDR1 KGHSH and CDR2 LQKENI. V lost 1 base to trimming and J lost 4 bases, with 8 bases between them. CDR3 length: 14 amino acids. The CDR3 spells CASSPRTGYNEQFF. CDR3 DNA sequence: TGTGCCAGCTCACCACGGACGGGGTACAATGAGCAGTTCTTC.

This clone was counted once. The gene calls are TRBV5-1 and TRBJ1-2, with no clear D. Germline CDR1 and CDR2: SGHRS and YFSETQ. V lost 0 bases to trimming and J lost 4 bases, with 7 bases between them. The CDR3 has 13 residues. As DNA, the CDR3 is TGCGCCAGCAGCTTGGAAAACTTCTATGGCTACACCTTC. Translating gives CASSLENFYGYTF.

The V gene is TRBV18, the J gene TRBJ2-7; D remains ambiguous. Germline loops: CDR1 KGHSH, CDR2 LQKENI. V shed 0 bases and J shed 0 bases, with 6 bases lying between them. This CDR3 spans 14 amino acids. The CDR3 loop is CASSPPYGSYEQYF. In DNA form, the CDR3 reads TGTGCCAGCTCACCACCGTACGGCTCCTACGAGCAGTACTTC.

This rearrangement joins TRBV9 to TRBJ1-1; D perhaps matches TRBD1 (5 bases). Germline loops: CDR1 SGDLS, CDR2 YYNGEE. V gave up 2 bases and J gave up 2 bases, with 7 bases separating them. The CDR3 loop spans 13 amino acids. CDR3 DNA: TGTGCCAGCAGCGTGGACACAAACACTGAAGCTTTCTTT. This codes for CASSVDTNTEAFF.

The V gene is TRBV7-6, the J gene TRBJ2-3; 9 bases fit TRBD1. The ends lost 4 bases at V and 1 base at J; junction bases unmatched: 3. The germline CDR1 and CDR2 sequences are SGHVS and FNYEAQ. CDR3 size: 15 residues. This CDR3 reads CASSWGQGRTDTQYF. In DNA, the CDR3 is TGTGCCAGCAGCTGGGGACAGGGACGCACAGATACGCAGTATTTT.

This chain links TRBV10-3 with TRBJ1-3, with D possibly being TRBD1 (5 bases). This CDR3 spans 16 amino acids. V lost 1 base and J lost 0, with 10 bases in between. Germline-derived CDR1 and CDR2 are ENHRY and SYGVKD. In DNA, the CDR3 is TGTGCCATCAGTGAGTTTGGGGGGAGCTCTGGAAACACCATATATTTT. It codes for CAISEFGGSSGNTIYF.

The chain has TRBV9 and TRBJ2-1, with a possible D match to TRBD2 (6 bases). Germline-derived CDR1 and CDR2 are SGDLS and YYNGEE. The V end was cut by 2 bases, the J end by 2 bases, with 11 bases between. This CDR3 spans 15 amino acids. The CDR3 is CASSVAGPAYNEQFF. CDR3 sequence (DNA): TGTGCCAGCAGCGTCGCGGGACCGGCCTACAATGAGCAGTTCTTC.

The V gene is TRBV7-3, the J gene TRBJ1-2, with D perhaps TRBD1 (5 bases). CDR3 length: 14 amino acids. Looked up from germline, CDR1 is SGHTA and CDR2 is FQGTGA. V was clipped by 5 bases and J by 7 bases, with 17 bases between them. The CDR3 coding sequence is TGTGCCAGCAGCCAGGGCGCAGCAGACTTTGGCTACACCTTC. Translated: CASSQGAADFGYTF. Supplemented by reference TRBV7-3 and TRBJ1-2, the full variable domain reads GAGVSQTPSNKVTEKGKYVELRCDPISGHTALYWYRQSLGQGPEFLIYFQGTGAADDSGLPNDRFFAVRPEGSVSTLKIQRTERGDSAVYLCASSQGAADFGYTFGSGTRLTVV.